This T cell receptor (beta chain) was sequenced in a study of CD8 T cells in Susac syndrome. The CDR3 is 14 residues long. Reverse transcription used roughly 0.5 to 1 ug RNA and random hexamers. In TCRdb, the immunoSEQ multiplex PCR reads were re-called with MiXCR into one record per CDR3 protein. Among about 150,000 distinct CDR3 sequences, 90% to 97% were seen once, and the ten largest hold over 0.065%. V is TRBV21-1 and J is TRBJ2-5; TRBD2 was called by the table and not checked on the DNA. TRBV21-1 is annotated as a pseudogene. The clonotype originates from a human donor with Susac syndrome. Sequenced input: CD4+ T cells from PBMCs. The DNA of the CDR3 is TGTGCCAGCAGCAAAGAACTAGCGGTCACGGACCAGTACTTC. The encoded protein is CASSKELAVTDQYF.